The table lists the clone carrying this T cell receptor (beta chain) with a count of one. The antigen is undetermined. Trimming took off 5 bases at V and 8 bases at J, with 19 bases between the two ends. The length of the CDR3 is 16 residues. The V gene's germline CDR1 is SGHTA and CDR2 FQGTGA. The data were produced by immunoSEQ multiplex PCR, yet TCRdb's version contains in-frame clones alone and is incomplete. Here the sample spans a few thousand clones, approximately 80% being singletons. The source of the sample is a study of graft-versus-host responses after intestinal transplantation. On the study more broadly: Recipients were given multivisceral, liver-intestinal, or isolated intestinal transplants. Study conclusions and caveats: Detection of GvH clones occurred in recipient marrow, and some had their first appearance in ileum or blood. When patients had graft-donor T cell macrochimerism, their allografts held high graft-versus-host to host-versus-graft clonal ratios. The study associated peak circulating GvH clone levels with early post-transplant HvG declines.

Lymphocytes (intraepithelial and lamina propria) were released by processing the graft tissue. This TCR was recovered from a human patient who received an intestinal transplant, so some T cells may come from the graft donor. This chain connects TRBV7-3 to TRBJ1-6; weak D call: TRBD1 (5 bases). The sequencing here drew on ileum tissue, taken 9 days after transplant. Written as DNA, the CDR3 is TGTGCCAGCAGCATTCGACAGACTCGAACCGATTCACCCCTCCACTTT. Translated, it gives CASSIRQTRTDSPLHF.